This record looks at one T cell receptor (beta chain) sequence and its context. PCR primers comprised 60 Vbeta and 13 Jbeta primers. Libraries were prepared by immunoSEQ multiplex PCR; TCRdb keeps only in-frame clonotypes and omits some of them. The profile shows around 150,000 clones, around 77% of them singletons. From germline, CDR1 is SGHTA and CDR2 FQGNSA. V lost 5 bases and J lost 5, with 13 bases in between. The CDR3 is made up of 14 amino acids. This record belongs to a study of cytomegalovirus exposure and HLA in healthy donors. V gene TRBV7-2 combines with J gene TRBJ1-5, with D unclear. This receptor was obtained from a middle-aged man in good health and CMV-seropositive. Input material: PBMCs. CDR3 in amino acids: CASSPRRRYQPQHF. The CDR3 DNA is TGTGCCAGCAGCCCACGCCGGAGGTATCAGCCCCAGCATTTT.